This T cell receptor beta chain was obtained from a study of T cells in Graves' hyperthyroidism and ophthalmopathy. Overall study context: Prior to any treatment, at the point of initial diagnosis, peripheral blood was collected.

There were TCR beta CDR3 regions amplified from RNA transcripts. RT-PCR in the first round (using the HTBI primer set) targeted the TCR CDR3. One entry per CDR3 protein, called by TCRdb with MiXCR from the multiplex PCR reads. The sample carries approximately 400,000 distinct CDR3 sequences, roughly an eighth recorded once. In this sample, this clonotype turned up once. Its antigen remains unidentified. Study results and limitations: Expanded thyroid clonotypes (above 0.001) were mostly also found in blood.

Around 10 ml fresh peripheral blood yielded the PBMCs. The CDR3 totals 13 residues. Germline assignment: CDR1 GTSNPN and CDR2 SVGIG (reference sequence). V lost 3 bases, J lost 5 bases, and 11 bases lay in between. V gene TRBV30 combines with J gene TRBJ1-5; the D is unclear. Sample: blood. The sequence derives from a man in his fifties or sixties with Graves' ophthalmopathy. The CDR3 loop is CAWSGGRDQPQHF. CDR3 nucleotides: TGTGCCTGGAGCGGAGGAAGGGATCAGCCCCAGCATTTT.